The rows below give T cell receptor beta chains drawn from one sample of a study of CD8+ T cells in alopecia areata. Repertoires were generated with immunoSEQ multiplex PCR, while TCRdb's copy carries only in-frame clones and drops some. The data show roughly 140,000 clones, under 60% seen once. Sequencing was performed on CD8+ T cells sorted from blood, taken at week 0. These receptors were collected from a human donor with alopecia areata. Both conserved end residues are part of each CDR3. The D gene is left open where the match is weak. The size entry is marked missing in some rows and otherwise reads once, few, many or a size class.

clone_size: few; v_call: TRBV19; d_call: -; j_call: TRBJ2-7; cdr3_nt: TGTGCCAGTAGTATAGCGGCGGGCGGGGAGCAGTACTTC; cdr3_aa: CASSIAAGGEQYF
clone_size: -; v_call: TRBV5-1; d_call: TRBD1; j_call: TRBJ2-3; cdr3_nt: TGCGCCAGCAGCATATGGGACAGTAGCACAGATACGCAGTATTTT; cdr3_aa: CASSIWDSSTDTQYF
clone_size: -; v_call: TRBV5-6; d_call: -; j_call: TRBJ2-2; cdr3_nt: TGTGCCAGCAGCTTCCGAAACGGGGAGCTGTTTTTT; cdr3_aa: CASSFRNGELFF
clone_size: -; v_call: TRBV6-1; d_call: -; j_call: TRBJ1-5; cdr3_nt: TGTGCCAGCTTATCGAGGGGGAGTAATCAGCCCCAGCATTTT; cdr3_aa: CASLSRGSNQPQHF
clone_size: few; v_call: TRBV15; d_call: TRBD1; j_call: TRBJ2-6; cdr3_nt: TGTGCCACCAGTCCCGACAGGGCCTCTGGGGCCAACGTCCTGACTTTC; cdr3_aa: CATSPDRASGANVLTF
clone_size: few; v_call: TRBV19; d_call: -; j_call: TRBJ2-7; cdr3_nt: TGTGCCAGTAGTATCGCAGGGGACGGCTCCTACGAGCAGTACTTC; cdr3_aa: CASSIAGDGSYEQYF
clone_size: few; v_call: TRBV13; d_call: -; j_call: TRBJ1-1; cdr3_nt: TGTGCCAGCAGCTTTAGGGGGGCGAACACTGAAGCTTTCTTT; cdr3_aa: CASSFRGANTEAFF
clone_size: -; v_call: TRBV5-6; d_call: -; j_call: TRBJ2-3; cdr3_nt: TGTGCCAGCGTCGGGCAATACGGGGAAGCAGATACGCAGTATTTT; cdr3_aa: CASVGQYGEADTQYF
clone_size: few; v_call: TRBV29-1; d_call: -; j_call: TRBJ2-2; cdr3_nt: TGCAGCGTTGAGACAGGGAACACCGGGGAGCTGTTTTTT; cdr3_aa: CSVETGNTGELFF
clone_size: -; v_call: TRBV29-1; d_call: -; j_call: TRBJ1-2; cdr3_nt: TGCAGCGTTATAGCAGGGGACGACTATGGCTACACCTTC; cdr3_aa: CSVIAGDDYGYTF
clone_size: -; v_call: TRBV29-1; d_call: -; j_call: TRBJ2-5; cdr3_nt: TGCAGCGTTGAAGATCTCGACAGACAAGAGACCCAGTACTTC; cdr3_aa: CSVEDLDRQETQYF
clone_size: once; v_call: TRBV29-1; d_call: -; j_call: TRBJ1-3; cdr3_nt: TGCAGCGGATTGCATCCTCAACGGAACACCATATATTTT; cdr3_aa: CSGLHPQRNTIYF
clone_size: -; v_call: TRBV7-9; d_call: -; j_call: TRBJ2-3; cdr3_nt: TGTGCCAGCAGCTTAGTAGGAGGGGGCCAGGATACGCAGTATTTT; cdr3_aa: CASSLVGGGQDTQYF
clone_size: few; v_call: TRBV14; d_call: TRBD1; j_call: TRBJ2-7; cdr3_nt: TGTGCCAGCAGCCAGGGACAGACGAGCTCCTACGAGCAGTACTTC; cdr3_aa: CASSQGQTSSYEQYF
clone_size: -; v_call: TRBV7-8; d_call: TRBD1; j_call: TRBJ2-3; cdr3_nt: TGTGCCAGCAGCGGGACAGGGGCGCAGTATTTT; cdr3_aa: CASSGTGAQYF
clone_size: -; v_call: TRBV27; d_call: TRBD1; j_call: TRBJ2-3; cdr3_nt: TGTGCCAGCAGCATGGACAGGGGGTGGGATACGCAGTATTTT; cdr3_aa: CASSMDRGWDTQYF
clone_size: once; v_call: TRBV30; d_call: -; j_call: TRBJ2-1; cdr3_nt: TGTGCCTGGAGTTGGGGGAATGAGCAGTTCTTC; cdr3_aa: CAWSWGNEQFF
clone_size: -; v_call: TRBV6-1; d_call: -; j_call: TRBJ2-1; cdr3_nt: TGTGCCAGCAGTGAAGAGGCGACGAGCTCCTACAATGAGCAGTTCTTC; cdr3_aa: CASSEEATSSYNEQFF
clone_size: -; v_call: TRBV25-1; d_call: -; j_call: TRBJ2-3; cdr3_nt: TGTGCCAGCAGTGGTCCAGGCCGCAGGGAAGCAGATACGCAGTATTTT; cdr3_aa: CASSGPGRREADTQYF
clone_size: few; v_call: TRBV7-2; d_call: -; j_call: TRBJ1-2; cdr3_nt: TGTGCCAGCAGCTATGCCGGGATCCTAACTATGGACTACACCTTC; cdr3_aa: CASSYAGILTMDYTF
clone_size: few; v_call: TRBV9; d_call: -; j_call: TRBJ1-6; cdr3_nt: TGTGCCAGCAGCGTAGGGGAGAGCTCCTATAATTCACCCCTCCACTTT; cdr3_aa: CASSVGESSYNSPLHF
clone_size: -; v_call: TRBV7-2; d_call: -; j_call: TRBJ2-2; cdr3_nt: TGTGCCAGCAGCTTAGGGGGGGCCGGGGAGCTGTTTTTT; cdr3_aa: CASSLGGAGELFF
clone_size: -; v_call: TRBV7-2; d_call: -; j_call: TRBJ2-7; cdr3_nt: TGTGCCAGCAGCTTAGGGGCTTCAGGCGCCTACGAGCAGTACTTC; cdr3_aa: CASSLGASGAYEQYF
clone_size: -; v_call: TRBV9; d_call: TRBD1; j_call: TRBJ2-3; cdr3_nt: TGTGCCAGCAGGTCACAGGGGTCAGATACGCAGTATTTT; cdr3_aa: CASRSQGSDTQYF
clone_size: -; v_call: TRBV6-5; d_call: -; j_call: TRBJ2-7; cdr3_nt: TGTGCCAGCAGTTACTCACCTACCTACGAGCAGTACTTC; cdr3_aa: CASSYSPTYEQYF
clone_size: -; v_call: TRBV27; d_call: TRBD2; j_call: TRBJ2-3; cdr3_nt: TGTGCCAGCAGTTCCAGCGGGGCACGGGGAGATACGCAGTATTTT; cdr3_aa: CASSSSGARGDTQYF
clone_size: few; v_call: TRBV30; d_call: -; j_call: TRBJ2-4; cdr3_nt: TGTGCCTGGAGTGTAGTATGGGACATTCAGTACTTC; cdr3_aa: CAWSVVWDIQYF
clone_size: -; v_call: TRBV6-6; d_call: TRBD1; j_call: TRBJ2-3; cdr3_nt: TGTGCCAGCTCCCCCCGGGACAGGGGCCCAGATACGCAGTATTTT; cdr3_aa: CASSPRDRGPDTQYF
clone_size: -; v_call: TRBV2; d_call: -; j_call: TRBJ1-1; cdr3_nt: TGTGCCAGCAGTATGACAGCGAACACTGAAGCTTTCTTT; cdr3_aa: CASSMTANTEAFF
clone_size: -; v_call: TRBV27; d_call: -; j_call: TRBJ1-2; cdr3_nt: TGTGCCAGCAGTTCGCTGACAGATTTTCTGTATGGCTACACCTTC; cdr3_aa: CASSSLTDFLYGYTF
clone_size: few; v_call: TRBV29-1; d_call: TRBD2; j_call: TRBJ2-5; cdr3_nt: TGCAGCGTTCTTCTTTGGCTGCGGGGGAACCAAGAGACCCAGTACTTC; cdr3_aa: CSVLLWLRGNQETQYF